The 6 T cell receptor beta chains in this list originate from one sample, sequenced in a study of CD8+ T cells in alopecia areata. In each case, RNA was isolated and then reverse transcribed into cDNA as the sequencing template. Sequencing was performed with immunoSEQ multiplex PCR; in TCRdb, only in-frame clones are kept and a portion is missing. The data hold about 150,000 clones, with over 80% observed a single time. Sequencing was performed on CD8+ T cells sorted from blood, taken at week 0. The receptors come from a human donor with alopecia areata.

This rearrangement joins TRBV5-6 to TRBJ2-7; D unclear. V was shortened by 3 bases and J by 1 base, with 11 bases between the two germline ends. The CDR3 has 14 residues. Germline V gene lookup returns CDR1 SGHDT and CDR2 YYEEEE. CDR3 bases: TGTGCCAGCAGCTCCGCCGGACGGTCCTACGAGCAGTACTTC. Its translation is CASSSAGRSYEQYF.

The rearrangement links TRBV7-8 to TRBJ2-1; 8 positions agree with TRBD1. The CDR3 spans 15 residues. Germline CDR1 is SGHVS and CDR2 is FQNEAQ. Unmatched junction bases numbered 6, after V lost 2 bases and J lost 6 bases. The CDR3 protein is CASSLFAGQGNEQFF. In DNA, the CDR3 is TGTGCCAGCAGCTTATTCGCAGGACAGGGCAATGAGCAGTTCTTC.

The chain combines TRBV5-6 with TRBJ2-1; a weak D match, TRBD1 (6 bases). The CDR3 length is 12 residues. Germline-derived CDR1 and CDR2 are SGHDT and YYEEEE. V lost 1 base and J 8 bases, leaving 7 bases between the germline ends. In DNA, the CDR3 is TGTGCCAGCAGCTTGCCAGGGGATGAGCAGTTCTTC. It encodes CASSLPGDEQFF.

The J gene is TRBJ2-1, the V gene TRBV25-1; 12 nucleotides line up with TRBD2. Trimming removed 5 bases from V and 4 bases from J; junction bases left unmatched: 6. The germline V gene has CDR1 MGHDK and CDR2 SYGVNS. The CDR3 runs 16 residues. CDR3 protein: CASSPSGTSGYNEQFF. The CDR3 DNA follows: TGTGCCAGCAGTCCGTCAGGGACTAGCGGGTACAATGAGCAGTTCTTC.

This chain uses TRBV29-1 with TRBJ1-2; tentatively, D is TRBD1 (6 bases). Trimming stripped 1 base from V and 7 bases from J, with 10 bases between. Germline CDR1 is SQVTM and CDR2 is ANQGSEA. The CDR3 loop spans 12 amino acids. The CDR3 DNA reads as TGCAGCGTTGAAGGCAGGGGAGGTGGCTACACCTTC. Its protein product is CSVEGRGGGYTF.

This clone was observed once. The chain is built from TRBV11-1 and TRBJ2-7, with 10 bases fitting TRBD2. Germline CDR1 reads SGHAT; CDR2 reads FQDESV (reference sequence). The CDR3 has 14 residues. V was clipped by 5 bases and J by 9 bases; unmatched bases: 10. CDR3 loop: CASSPRTSGGGQYF. CDR3 DNA: TGTGCCAGCAGCCCCAGGACTAGCGGCGGTGGGCAGTACTTC.